The 23 T cell receptor beta chains listed next were all sequenced from one sample in a study of cytotoxic CD8 clonotypes in ibrutinib-treated CLL. The data were produced by immunoSEQ multiplex PCR, yet TCRdb's version contains in-frame clones alone and is incomplete. The sample lists 150,000 to 200,000 clones, more than 65% occurring once. This material consisted of PBMCs, taken after 12 months of ibrutinib treatment. The receptors were sampled from a human donor with chronic lymphocytic leukemia.

The chain links TRBV9 to TRBJ2-2; no firm D call. The V end was cut by 3 bases, the J end by 8 bases, with 20 bases between. The germline gives CDR1 SGDLS, CDR2 YYNGEE. The CDR3 runs 16 residues. The CDR3 region has the DNA TGTGCCAGCAGCGCCTCAAACTTGGGGAATGATGGGGAGCTGTTTTTT. Amino acid sequence: CASSASNLGNDGELFF. Variable domain in full (rest from reference TRBV9 and TRBJ2-2): DSGVTQTPKHLITATGQRVTLRCSPRSGDLSVYWYQQSLDQGLQFLIQYYNGEERAKGNILERFSAQQFPDLHSELNLSSLELGDSALYFCASSASNLGNDGELFFGEGSRLTVL.

The chain has TRBV9 and TRBJ2-7; the D is unclear. The CDR3 length is 14 residues. Germline CDR1 SGDLS, CDR2 YYNGEE. Trimming removed 0 bases at V and 4 bases at J, with 11 bases between. CDR3 amino acids: CASSVDPAPYEQYF. The CDR3, as DNA: TGTGCCAGCAGCGTAGATCCAGCCCCATACGAGCAGTACTTC.

This clone was counted only a few times. An end of the junction differs from the germline gene, which may be a read error. The rearrangement uses TRBV15 and TRBJ2-3, with D maybe TRBD2 (5 bases). Germline V gene data show CDR1 as LNHNV and CDR2 as YYDKDF (reference sequence). The CDR3 spans 13 residues. The CDR3 DNA is TGTGCCACCAGCCGAGAGGGCGCAGATACGCAGTATTTT. As protein: CATSREGADTQYF.

The V and J genes are TRBV9 and TRBJ2-3, with 12 positions matching TRBD2. The CDR3 is 19 amino acids. Germline values: CDR1 SGDLS, CDR2 YYNGEE. V lost 0 bases to trimming and J lost 1 base; unmatched junction nucleotides: 9. Here the CDR3 DNA reads TGTGCCAGCAGCGTAGATGTTCGACTAGCGGGGGCCCGCACAGATACGCAGTATTTT. It specifies CASSVDVRLAGARTDTQYF. Full variable domain (remainder filled in from reference TRBV9 and TRBJ2-3): DSGVTQTPKHLITATGQRVTLRCSPRSGDLSVYWYQQSLDQGLQFLIQYYNGEERAKGNILERFSAQQFPDLHSELNLSSLELGDSALYFCASSVDVRLAGARTDTQYFGPGTRLTVL.

The chain joins TRBV7-8 to TRBJ2-2, with D possibly being TRBD1 or TRBD2 (5 bases each). Trimming pared 1 base from V and 1 base from J, leaving 10 bases between. There are 16 residues in the CDR3. Germline V gene data show CDR1 as SGHVS and CDR2 as FQNEAQ. The CDR3 sequence: CASSLGGAGNTGELFF. The CDR3 nucleotides read TGTGCCAGCAGCTTAGGAGGGGCGGGGAACACCGGGGAGCTGTTTTTT.

The chain combines TRBV30 with TRBJ1-1; TRBD1 matches 7 bases. This CDR3 has 14 residues. J gave up 3 bases and V 2 bases, and 6 bases lay outside the gene matches. The V gene's germline CDR1 is GTSNPN and CDR2 SVGIG (reference sequence). Here the CDR3 reads CAWSISTGDTEAFF. CDR3 sequence (DNA): TGTGCCTGGAGTATTTCTACAGGGGACACTGAAGCTTTCTTT.

Here the CDR3 reads CASRTGVMNTEAFF. DNA for the CDR3: TGTGCCAGCAGGACAGGGGTTATGAACACTGAAGCTTTCTTT. The chain combines TRBV28 with TRBJ1-1, with 8 bases aligning to TRBD1. CDR1 MDHEN and CDR2 SYDVKM come from the germline V gene. The CDR3 is 14 amino acids. V shed 6 bases and J 0 bases; nucleotides not matched to a gene: 3.

This chain joins TRBV5-1 and TRBJ2-5; D is ambiguous. This CDR3 has 14 amino acids. In germline, CDR1 is SGHRS, CDR2 YFSETQ. Trimming took off 0 bases at V and 7 bases at J, with 13 bases between the two ends. CDR3 in amino acids: CASSLEQETGTQYF. CDR3 in DNA: TGCGCCAGCAGCTTGGAACAAGAAACGGGGACCCAGTACTTC.

V usage is TRBV19 and J usage is TRBJ2-6, with D hard to call. Trimming took 7 bases from V and 0 from J, leaving 10 bases between them. The CDR3 is made up of 15 amino acids. The germline gives CDR1 LNHDA, CDR2 SQIVND (reference sequence). The CDR3 sequence: CASMQKGSGANVLTF. DNA for the CDR3: TGTGCCAGTATGCAGAAAGGCTCTGGGGCCAACGTCCTGACTTTC.

This clone was found many times. V and J are TRBV2 and TRBJ2-3; 12 bases line up with TRBD2. CDR1 is SNHLY, CDR2 FYNNEI, per germline. CDR3 size: 17 residues. V lost 3 bases to trimming and J lost 5 bases; unmatched junction nucleotides: 9. CDR3 in amino acids: CASSEVLAGGPRDTQYF. The DNA for the CDR3 is TGTGCCAGCAGTGAGGTTCTAGCGGGGGGGCCGAGAGATACGCAGTATTTT.

The V and J genes are TRBV28 and TRBJ2-3; a possible D gene is TRBD2 (5 bases). Looked up from germline, CDR1 is MDHEN and CDR2 is SYDVKM. Trimming pared 6 bases from V and 6 bases from J, leaving 19 bases between. The CDR3 is made up of 15 amino acids. The CDR3 sequence: CASSRSGAERDTQYF. The CDR3 nucleotides are TGTGCCAGCAGCCGAAGCGGAGCCGAAAGGGATACGCAGTATTTT.

The chain carries TRBV11-2 and TRBJ2-3, with D possibly matching TRBD1 (5 bases). This CDR3 has 14 residues. V was pared by 9 bases and J by 5 bases, with 18 bases between. Germline V lookup: CDR1 SGHAT, CDR2 FQNNGV. The CDR3 DNA follows: TGTGCCAGTGACAAGACCCCCCAGGGAGATACGCAGTATTTT. Its translation: CASDKTPQGDTQYF.

V gene TRBV4-1 combines with J gene TRBJ2-3; 12 positions match TRBD2. The germline V gene has CDR1 MGHRA and CDR2 YSYEKL. The CDR3 extends over 18 amino acids. J was trimmed by 0 bases and V by 0 bases; bases with no gene match: 4. In nucleotides, the CDR3 is TGCGCCAGCAGCCAAGAACTAGCGGGGGGCGCTAGCACAGATACGCAGTATTTT. It yields the protein CASSQELAGGASTDTQYF.

The chain joins TRBV28 to TRBJ1-1; D is uncertain. Trimming stripped 7 bases from V and 1 base from J, with 13 bases between. The CDR3 runs 14 residues. Germline V gene data show CDR1 as MDHEN and CDR2 as SYDVKM. CDR3 in DNA: TGTGCCAGCACCGAAGGACGGAGGAACACTGAAGCTTTCTTT. This encodes CASTEGRRNTEAFF.

The chain joins TRBV7-9 to TRBJ2-3; 11 nucleotides match TRBD1. CDR1 and CDR2 from the germline V gene are SEHNR and FQNEAQ (reference sequence). The length of the CDR3 is 17 residues. V shed 4 bases, J shed 3 bases, and the junction held 9 bases outside the gene matches. The CDR3 region has the DNA TGTGCCAGCAGCTCGACTAGGACAGGGGGCAAGACAGATACGCAGTATTTT. It translates to CASSSTRTGGKTDTQYF.

The chain carries TRBV5-1 and TRBJ2-3, with D possibly matching TRBD2 (5 bases). CDR3 length: 15 amino acids. From germline, CDR1 is SGHRS and CDR2 YFSETQ. Trimming shortened V by 0 bases and J by 7 bases, and 15 bases separated the two germline ends. Here the CDR3 DNA reads TGCGCCAGCAGCTTGGAAGGGAGTAGGCCGAATACGCAGTATTTT. Protein product: CASSLEGSRPNTQYF. The whole variable domain, remainder taken from reference TRBV5-1 and TRBJ2-3, is KAGVTQTPRYLIKTRGQQVTLSCSPISGHRSVSWYQQTPGQGLQFLFEYFSETQRNKGNFPGRFSGRQFSNSRSEMNVSTLELGDSALYLCASSLEGSRPNTQYFGPGTRLTVL.

The chain recombines TRBV16 with TRBJ1-3; D call uncertain. The germline gives CDR1 KGHSY, CDR2 FQNENV. The CDR3 is 15 residues long. Trimming shortened V by 4 bases and J by 2 bases, and 12 bases separated the two germline ends. DNA for the CDR3: TGTGCCAGCAGCCCTAGGGCGGAGACTGGAAACACCATATATTTT. It yields the protein CASSPRAETGNTIYF.

This clone turned up a few times. This chain connects TRBV5-4 to TRBJ1-6; D is possibly TRBD1 (5 bases). The CDR3 loop spans 15 amino acids. Germline CDR1 SGHNT, CDR2 YYREEE (reference sequence). V lost 2 bases to trimming and J lost 13 bases, with 19 bases between them. The DNA for the CDR3 is TGTGCCAGCAGCTTAGATAGTCTGAGGGGAGGTCCCCTCCACTTT. Its protein product is CASSLDSLRGGPLHF.

The CDR3 bases are TGTGCCAACGACCTAACAGGGGTATCTGGCTACACCTTC. Encoded protein: CANDLTGVSGYTF. The rearrangement links TRBV2 to TRBJ1-2; 7 positions agree with TRBD1. CDR1 SNHLY and CDR2 FYNNEI come from the germline V gene. The V segment lost 10 bases and the J segment 7 bases; nucleotides outside the gene matches: 12. This CDR3 has 13 amino acids.

The chain is built from TRBV4-3 and TRBJ2-7; 9 bases are shared with TRBD1. Germline CDR1 LGHNA, CDR2 YSLEER. V shed 2 bases and J 4 bases; nucleotides not matched to a gene: 9. CDR3 length: 16 residues. The CDR3 is CASSQTRQGGRYEQYF. The DNA of the CDR3 is TGCGCCAGCAGCCAAACACGACAGGGGGGAAGGTACGAGCAGTACTTC.

V is TRBV6-5 and J is TRBJ1-1; D is possibly TRBD1 (6 bases). Trimming shortened V by 5 bases and J by 5 bases, and 12 bases separated the two germline ends. CDR1 is MNHEY and CDR2 is SVGAGI in the germline V gene. The CDR3 consists of 13 residues. The CDR3 region has the DNA TGTGCCAGCAGTGATACAGGGCGGACTGAAGCTTTCTTT. Translating it yields CASSDTGRTEAFF.

This clone was counted a few times. This sequence joins TRBV7-2 and TRBJ2-7; D is uncertain. The V end was cut by 6 bases, the J end by 3 bases, with 6 bases between. Germline CDR1 and CDR2: SGHTA and FQGNSA. The CDR3 totals 11 residues. The CDR3 region is CASSTGYEQYF. The CDR3 DNA reads TGTGCCAGCAGTACGGGCTACGAGCAGTACTTC.

This chain links TRBV6-1 with TRBJ2-7; no firm D call. Germline values: CDR1 MNHNS, CDR2 SASEGT. The CDR3 has 13 residues. V was clipped by 2 bases and J by 4 bases, with 9 bases between them. Here the CDR3 reads CASSEFGRYEQYF. The CDR3 nucleotides read TGTGCCAGCAGTGAATTTGGTCGGTACGAGCAGTACTTC.